These 16 T cell receptor beta chains share one sample of origin, sequenced in a study of radiotherapy plus CTLA-4 blockade in lung cancer. Measured with immunoSEQ multiplex PCR; TCRdb has only the in-frame clones, and not every one. The table has more than 95,000 clones, roughly 79% seen once. The sample in question was peripheral blood, obtained from a patient treated with radiotherapy plus ipilimumab. Receptors were obtained from a human donor with non-small cell lung cancer who had a partial response to radiotherapy plus ipilimumab. Some clones in this sample may be carry-over from other donors' samples.

The table lists this clone with a count of one. The chain is built from TRBV2 and TRBJ1-5, with 10 bases matching TRBD1. The CDR3 is 14 amino acids. The germline gives CDR1 SNHLY, CDR2 FYNNEI. After removal of 7 bases from V and 2 bases from J, the junction contained 2 bases not matched to a gene. The CDR3 spells CASTGTGGNQPQHF. Written as DNA, the CDR3 is TGTGCCAGCACCGGGACAGGGGGCAATCAGCCCCAGCATTTT.

This chain uses TRBV9 with TRBJ2-2; D possibly corresponds to TRBD2 (5 bases). Trimming took off 4 bases at V and 1 base at J, with 11 bases between the two ends. CDR3 length equals 15 residues. CDR1 is SGDLS and CDR2 is YYNGEE in the germline V gene. The CDR3 coding sequence is TGTGCCAGCAGCCCGGGGTGGATGAACACCGGGGAGCTGTTTTTT. Translating gives CASSPGWMNTGELFF.

The chain employs TRBV27 and TRBJ2-3, with 14 bases identical to TRBD2. J gave up 4 bases and V 3 bases, and 9 bases lay outside the gene matches. Looked up from germline, CDR1 is MNHEY and CDR2 is SMNVEV (reference sequence). The CDR3 is 18 residues long. The CDR3 coding sequence is TGTGCCAGCAGTTTGCCCCCGACTAGCGGGAGGGGCCCAGATACGCAGTATTTT. This sequence encodes CASSLPPTSGRGPDTQYF.

The rearrangement joins TRBV7-2 to TRBJ2-5, with TRBD2 matching over 10 bases. J gave up 9 bases and V 5 bases, and 12 bases lay outside the gene matches. The CDR3 spans 15 residues. Per the germline V gene, CDR1 is SGHTA and CDR2 is FQGNSA. The CDR3 loop is CASSPQGGTSEAQYF. The DNA for the CDR3 is TGTGCCAGCAGCCCCCAGGGGGGGACTAGCGAAGCCCAGTACTTC.

The chain combines TRBV10-1 with TRBJ2-3, with 12 nucleotides matching TRBD2. This CDR3 comprises 14 residues. CDR1 is WNHNN, CDR2 SYGVQD, per germline (reference sequence). With V trimmed by 4 bases and J by 7 bases, 3 bases remained unmatched. Written as DNA, the CDR3 is TGCGCCAGCAGTGCTAGCGGGAGGGCGAATACGCAGTATTTT. It is translated as CASSASGRANTQYF.

This sequence joins TRBV5-1 and TRBJ2-6; a possible D gene is TRBD2 (5 bases). CDR3 size: 17 residues. In germline, CDR1 is SGHRS, CDR2 YFSETQ. Trimming stripped 1 base from V and 0 bases from J, with 11 bases between. CDR3 region: CASSLSGIPSGANVLTF. The CDR3 DNA reads as TGCGCCAGCAGCTTGTCGGGGATACCCTCTGGGGCCAACGTCCTGACTTTC.

The table lists this clone with a count of one. Given the absence of the conserved phenylalanine or tryptophan at the CDR3 end, a read error is likely. The chain uses TRBV6-5 and TRBJ1-2, with 11 bases identical to TRBD1. Germline lookup yields CDR1 MNHEY and CDR2 SVGAGI. V gave up 1 base and J gave up 4 bases; unmatched junction bases: 5. The CDR3 has 16 amino acids. The DNA for the CDR3 is TGTGCCAGCAGTTACTTAAGGACAGGGGGCGGCTATGGCTACACCCTC. Encoded protein: CASSYLRTGGGYGYTL.

This chain links TRBV7-9 with TRBJ1-2; D unresolved. The ends were cut back, 2 bases at V and 1 base at J, with 11 bases in the middle. Per the germline V gene, CDR1 is SEHNR and CDR2 is FQNEAQ (reference sequence). The CDR3 consists of 15 residues. In DNA form, the CDR3 reads TGTGCCAGCAGCTTACCGGCAGGCCTTAACTATGGCTACACCTTC. Protein sequence: CASSLPAGLNYGYTF.

The rearrangement uses TRBV19 and TRBJ1-1, with D tentatively TRBD1 (5 bases). Trimming removed 1 base at V and 9 bases at J, with 9 bases between. The CDR3 sequence is 12 residues long. The germline V gene encodes CDR1 LNHDA and CDR2 SQIVND (reference sequence). The CDR3 loop reads CASSIAAGKAFF. CDR3 in DNA: TGTGCCAGTAGTATAGCGGCAGGGAAAGCTTTCTTT.

The chain is built from TRBV13 and TRBJ2-3; D uncertain. The V gene's germline CDR1 is PRHDT and CDR2 FYEKMQ (reference sequence). Trimming stripped 2 bases from V and 1 base from J, with 13 bases between. The CDR3 loop spans 16 amino acids. DNA of the CDR3: TGTGCCAGCAGCTTACGCTCGGGTCCTGGCACAGATACGCAGTATTTT. This gives the protein CASSLRSGPGTDTQYF.

The chain has TRBV5-1 and TRBJ2-3; the match to TRBD2 covers 10 bases. The CDR3 runs 16 residues. Germline V gene lookup returns CDR1 SGHRS and CDR2 YFSETQ. V lost 0 bases to trimming and J lost 2 bases; unmatched junction nucleotides: 3. The CDR3 region has the DNA TGCGCCAGCAGCTTGGCGAGCGGGGGGGTCACAGATACGCAGTATTTT. Translating gives CASSLASGGVTDTQYF.

V is TRBV7-3 and J is TRBJ2-3; 10 bases map to TRBD2. This CDR3 is built from 16 residues. Germline V gene sequence: CDR1 SGHTA, CDR2 FQGTGA. Unmatched junction bases numbered 9, after V lost 5 bases and J lost 4 bases. The CDR3 region has the DNA TGTGCCAGCAGCCAGTTAGCGGGAGGTGGCGCAGATACGCAGTATTTT. Its protein is CASSQLAGGGADTQYF.

This clone has a handful of counts. The DNA for the CDR3 is TGTGCCAGTAGTATGGGGCAGTCCTCTGGAAACACCATATATTTT. Translation: CASSMGQSSGNTIYF. The chain uses TRBV19 and TRBJ1-3, with a weak D call TRBD1 (5 bases). In germline, CDR1 is LNHDA, CDR2 SQIVND (reference sequence). V was clipped by 3 bases and J by 0 bases, with 9 bases between them. CDR3 size: 15 residues.

This clone was detected only a few times. The same CDR3 can be traced to other DNA sequences in this sample. The chain uses TRBV7-9 and TRBJ1-1; no firm D call. Germline V gene lookup returns CDR1 SEHNR and CDR2 FQNEAQ (reference sequence). V was shortened by 6 bases and J by 2 bases, with 10 bases between the two germline ends. This CDR3 has 13 residues. The CDR3 loop is CASSSTVNTEAFF. CDR3 coding DNA: TGTGCCAGCAGTTCTACAGTAAACACTGAAGCTTTCTTT.

The genes are TRBV7-9 and TRBJ2-5; 9 nucleotides line up with TRBD1. The CDR3 is 14 residues long. Germline CDR1 and CDR2: SEHNR and FQNEAQ (reference sequence). The junction had 5 bases not matched to a gene; V was cut back by 5 bases and J by 4 bases. CDR3 in amino acids: CASSPTGGRETQYF. Here the CDR3 DNA reads TGTGCCAGCAGCCCAACAGGGGGCCGAGAGACCCAGTACTTC. Drawing the rest from reference TRBV7-9 and TRBJ2-5, the complete variable domain is DTGVSQNPRHKITKRGQNVTFRCDPISEHNRLYWYRQTLGQGPEFLTYFQNEAQLEKSRLLSDRFSAERPKGSFSTLEIQRTEQGDSAMYLCASSPTGGRETQYFGPGTRLLVL.

This clone turned up a few times. This rearrangement joins TRBV5-1 to TRBJ1-6; 7 bases fit TRBD1. With 0 bases clipped from V and 2 bases from J, the junction kept 2 bases outside the gene matches. The CDR3 is 16 amino acids. CDR1 is SGHRS and CDR2 is YFSETQ in the germline V gene. CDR3 sequence: CASSLGQGTYNSPLHF. The CDR3 nucleotides are TGCGCCAGCAGCTTGGGACAGGGCACCTATAATTCACCCCTCCACTTT. Based on the CDR3 plus reference TRBV5-1 and TRBJ1-6, the full variable domain is KAGVTQTPRYLIKTRGQQVTLSCSPISGHRSVSWYQQTPGQGLQFLFEYFSETQRNKGNFPGRFSGRQFSNSRSEMNVSTLELGDSALYLCASSLGQGTYNSPLHFGNGTRLTVT.